The 7 T cell receptor beta chains in this list originate from one sample, sequenced in a study of CD8 T cells in ankylosing spondylitis. TCRdb reanalysed the 5' RACE reads using MiXCR and keeps one entry per CDR3 protein. Here the sample spans 120,000 or so distinct CDR3 sequences, approximately 13% being singletons. The sequenced sample consisted of blood, either unsorted or a sorted T cell fraction (not recorded which). Every receptor here comes from a female donor with ankylosing spondylitis or in good health (not recorded which).

This clonotype came up many times. The V gene is TRBV7-9, the J gene TRBJ1-2, with D possibly TRBD1 on 5 matching bases. With 5 bases removed from V and 8 bases from J, the gap between germline ends came to 18 bases. This CDR3 is built from 14 residues. Germline lookup yields CDR1 SEHNR and CDR2 FQNEAQ (reference sequence). The CDR3 is CASSIDSFYAGYTF. CDR3 in DNA: TGTGCCAGCAGCATAGACAGCTTCTATGCCGGCTACACCTTC.

The rearrangement joins TRBV12-3 or TRBV12-4 to TRBJ1-1, with D possibly matching TRBD1 (6 bases). The V end was cut by 5 bases, the J end by 2 bases, with 21 bases between. The CDR3 has 17 amino acids. DNA of the CDR3: TGTGCCAGCAGTCCCGGGGCAGGGGATTCCCCCAACACTGAAGCTTTCTTT. Translated: CASSPGAGDSPNTEAFF.

This clonotype was observed a few times. The chain employs TRBV2 and TRBJ2-3; D not certain. The germline V gene has CDR1 SNHLY and CDR2 FYNNEI. Deletions cut 5 bases from V and 0 bases from J, with 3 bases between. CDR3 length: 12 residues. CDR3 sequence reads: CASSWSTDTQYF. The CDR3 nucleotides read TGTGCCAGCAGTTGGAGCACAGATACGCAGTATTTT.

Notes on this clonotype: An end of the junction does not agree with germline; a read error may underlie this. Here the CDR3 reads CASSSGRAF. The CDR3 DNA is TGTGCCAGCAGCTCCGGACGGGCCTTC. The chain combines TRBV5-6 with TRBJ2-4; the D is unclear. Germline V lookup: CDR1 SGHDT, CDR2 YYEEEE. The CDR3 spans 9 residues.

This clonotype was detected ten times or more. The chain recombines TRBV18 with TRBJ2-7; TRBD1 is a possible D gene (5 bases). Trimming stripped 3 bases from V and 3 bases from J, with 15 bases between. From germline, CDR1 is KGHSH and CDR2 LQKENI. The CDR3 runs 15 residues. CDR3 amino acids: CASSPSRVESYEQYF. CDR3 bases: TGTGCCAGCTCACCTTCCAGGGTGGAGAGCTACGAGCAGTACTTC.

The chain combines TRBV20-1 with TRBJ2-7, with 10 bases that match TRBD1. The V and J ends lost 5 bases and 6 bases, in that order; junction bases with no gene match: 13. The length of the CDR3 is 15 residues. Germline-derived CDR1 and CDR2 are DFQATT and SNEGSKA (reference sequence). CDR3 in amino acids: CSASPGQGNWGEQYF. The CDR3 nucleotides are TGCAGTGCTTCCCCGGGACAGGGGAATTGGGGCGAGCAGTACTTC.

The chain is built from TRBV9 and TRBJ2-2; 7 nucleotides line up with TRBD1. Trimming took 6 bases from V and 7 from J; bases not matched to a gene: 15. Germline loops: CDR1 SGDLS, CDR2 YYNGEE. The CDR3 runs to 16 residues. The CDR3 loop is CASNKADRVAGGELFF. In DNA, the CDR3 is TGTGCCAGCAATAAAGCTGACAGGGTGGCGGGCGGGGAGCTGTTTTTT.